The 14 T cell receptor beta chains in this list originate from one sample, sequenced in a study of breast tumors, draining lymph nodes, adjacent tissues. TCRdb processed the multiplex PCR reads anew with MiXCR; each CDR3 protein has one entry. The sample lists 150,000 or so distinct CDR3 sequences; around 33% were seen once. The lymph nodes were axillary draining lymph nodes from breast cancer patients. The specimen sequenced was axillary lymph node tissue. These receptors were obtained from a female donor with breast cancer. Some clones in this sample may be carry-over from other donors' samples.

This clonotype has at least ten counts. This chain uses TRBV7-9 with TRBJ1-2; 8 positions agree with TRBD1. Trimming at V came to 5 bases and at J to 6 bases, leaving 8 bases not matched to a gene. CDR3 length: 14 amino acids. Germline-derived CDR1 and CDR2 are SEHNR and FQNEAQ (reference sequence). The CDR3 DNA sequence: TGTGCCAGCAGCCCGGAGACAGGGGTCGATGGCTACACCTTC. This gives the protein CASSPETGVDGYTF.

This chain connects TRBV11-3 to TRBJ2-5; D ambiguous. CDR1 is SGHNT, CDR2 YENEEA, per germline. Trimming pared 4 bases from V and 5 bases from J, leaving 17 bases between. CDR3 length: 15 amino acids. This chain's CDR3 is CASSSSLGATETQYF. The CDR3 DNA reads as TGTGCCAGCAGCTCCTCGCTAGGTGCGACGGAGACCCAGTACTTC.

The table lists this clonotype with many counts. This sequence joins TRBV24-1 and TRBJ2-7; D gene ambiguous. The CDR3 extends over 13 amino acids. Germline CDR1 reads KGHDR; CDR2 reads SFDVKD. The V end was cut by 4 bases, the J end by 1 base, with 7 bases between. The CDR3 protein is CATSDTLSYEQYF. As DNA, the CDR3 is TGTGCCACCAGTGACACCCTATCCTACGAGCAGTACTTC.

This clonotype was recorded a few times. The chain has TRBV6-2 or TRBV6-3 and TRBJ2-6, with 7 bases identical to TRBD2. This CDR3 has 15 residues. Germline V gene data show CDR1 as MNHEY and CDR2 as SVGEGT. The junction had 8 bases not matched to a gene; V was cut back by 10 bases and J by 2 bases. CDR3 amino acids: CATYLGGTGANVLTF. Written as DNA, the CDR3 is TGTGCCACCTACCTCGGGGGGACTGGGGCCAACGTCCTGACTTTC.

This chain connects TRBV19 to TRBJ1-6, with TRBD1 identical over 7 bases. V was pared by 1 base and J by 9 bases, with 9 bases of the junction left unmatched. Germline V gene lookup returns CDR1 LNHDA and CDR2 SQIVND (reference sequence). This CDR3 is built from 16 residues. Here the CDR3 reads CASSIVALDRSSPLHF. The CDR3 nucleotides read TGTGCCAGTAGTATAGTGGCCTTGGACAGGAGTTCACCCCTCCACTTT.

This clonotype was seen at least ten times. The V gene is TRBV10-3, the J gene TRBJ2-3, with 12 bases matching TRBD2. CDR1 ENHRY and CDR2 SYGVKD come from the germline V gene. V shed 4 bases and J 8 bases; nucleotides not matched to a gene: 16. The CDR3 runs 18 residues. The CDR3 DNA follows: TGTGCCATCAGTGGAACTAGCGGGGGGCGTCCGCGAAGGGCTACGCAGTATTTT. Its translation: CAISGTSGGRPRRATQYF.

In this sample, this clonotype turned up a few times. The rearrangement links TRBV28 to TRBJ2-7, with 12 bases lining up with TRBD2. The CDR3 has 18 amino acids. CDR1 is MDHEN and CDR2 is SYDVKM in the germline V gene. Losses at the gene ends were 4 bases for V and 0 bases for J; bases not matched to a gene: 10. Written as DNA, the CDR3 is TGTGCCAGCAGTTCTATAACGACTAGCGGGAGACCCTCCTACGAGCAGTACTTC. Protein: CASSSITTSGRPSYEQYF.

Notes on this clonotype: One end of the junction does not line up with germline, which may come from a read error. The chain's CDR3 is CASSVQTRESYGYTF. The CDR3 nucleotides read TGTGCCAGCAGCGTACAAACCAGGGAGAGCTATGGTTACACCTTC. J is TRBJ1-2 and V is TRBV9; D might be TRBD1 (5 bases). This CDR3 region has 15 residues. Germline loops: CDR1 SGDLS, CDR2 YYNGEE. The variable domain in full, with the rest retrieved from reference TRBV9 and TRBJ1-2, is DSGVTQTPKHLITATGQRVTLRCSPRSGDLSVYWYQQSLDQGLQFLIQYYNGEERAKGNILERFSAQQFPDLHSELNLSSLELGDSALYFCASSVQTRESYGYTFGSGTRLTVV.

Regarding this clonotype: This may arise from a read error, as a much more abundant clone is one base away. The V gene is TRBV6-5, the J gene TRBJ2-5; TRBD2 might be the D (6 bases). V was pared by 8 bases and J by 5 bases, with 21 bases between. The CDR3 has 15 residues. The germline V gene encodes CDR1 MNHEY and CDR2 SVGAGI. The CDR3 DNA sequence: TGTGCCAGCGGTCAGGGTAGCGGTTGGGTGGAGACCCAGTACTTC. Translation: CASGQGSGWVETQYF.

This clonotype was observed a handful of times. The J gene is TRBJ1-1, the V gene TRBV11-2; 9 bases agree with TRBD1. The CDR3 has 18 amino acids. After removal of 4 bases from V and 2 bases from J, the junction contained 14 bases not matched to a gene. The germline V gene encodes CDR1 SGHAT and CDR2 FQNNGV. The CDR3 nucleotides are TGTGCCAGCAGCTACCCTTCAGGGACAGGGAAGGGCAACACTGAAGCTTTCTTT. This translates into CASSYPSGTGKGNTEAFF.

V is TRBV29-1 and J is TRBJ1-2; 12 bases align to TRBD1. CDR3 length: 13 amino acids. Trimming removed 6 bases from V and 7 bases from J; junction bases left unmatched: 6. Looked up from germline, CDR1 is SQVTM and CDR2 is ANQGSEA. Here the CDR3 DNA reads TGCAGCGTCTCGGGACAGGGGGCCGGTGGCTACACCTTC. It encodes CSVSGQGAGGYTF.

A few counts support this clonotype. A read error is possible here, since a much larger clone lies one base away. The V and J genes are TRBV6-4 and TRBJ1-2; maybe TRBD1 (5 bases). CDR1 is MRHNA and CDR2 is SNTAGT in the germline V gene. Deletions cut 6 bases from V and 6 bases from J, with 8 bases between. The CDR3 covers 11 residues. The CDR3 sequence is CASRRGDGYTF. The CDR3 DNA follows: TGTGCCAGCAGACGGGGCGATGGCTACACCTTC.

Concerning this clonotype: A single base separates this from a much larger clone, so it may be a read error. J is TRBJ1-3 and V is TRBV3-1, with D perhaps matching TRBD1 (5 bases). V was cut by 1 base and J by 7 bases, with 14 bases left in between. Germline V CDR1 and CDR2: LGHDT, YNNKEL (reference sequence). CDR3 length: 15 amino acids. Written as DNA, the CDR3 is TGTGCCAGCAGCCAAGGGGACGGCGGTTGGAACACCATATATTTT. Encoded protein: CASSQGDGGWNTIYF.

At least ten counts were recorded for this clonotype. The chain is built from TRBV10-3 and TRBJ2-7; 9 bases match TRBD1. V shed 3 bases and J 4 bases; nucleotides not matched to a gene: 4. CDR1 is ENHRY and CDR2 is SYGVKD in the germline V gene. The CDR3 is 14 residues long. CDR3 sequence (DNA): TGTGCCATCAGTGATCCCGGGACAGGGTACGAGCAGTACTTC. Protein product: CAISDPGTGYEQYF.